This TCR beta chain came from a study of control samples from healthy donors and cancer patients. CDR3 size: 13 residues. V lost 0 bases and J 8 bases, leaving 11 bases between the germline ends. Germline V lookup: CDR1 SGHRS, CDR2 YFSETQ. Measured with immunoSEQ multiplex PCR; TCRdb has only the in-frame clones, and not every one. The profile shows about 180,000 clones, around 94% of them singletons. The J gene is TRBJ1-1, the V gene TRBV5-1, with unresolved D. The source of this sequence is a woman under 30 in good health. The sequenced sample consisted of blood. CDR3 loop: CASSLAQGSEAFF. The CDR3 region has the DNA TGCGCCAGCAGCTTGGCCCAAGGGTCGGAAGCTTTCTTT.